This T cell receptor (beta chain) was found in a study of T cell responses to AZD1222 COVID-19 vaccine. Some clones are missing from TCRdb's copy, which holds only in-frame ones; the method was immunoSEQ multiplex PCR. This table holds approximately 150,000 clones, 91% found once. The CDR3 consists of 16 residues. Germline values: CDR1 LNHNV, CDR2 YYDKDF (reference sequence). V lost 1 base, J lost 1 base, and 12 bases lay in between. Second-dose groups at about 4 or about 12 weeks were pooled. The sequence derives from an adult who received the AZD1222 COVID-19 vaccine. The sequencing here drew on peripheral blood, taken 28 days after the second AZD1222 dose. This chain uses TRBV15 with TRBJ2-3; D is perhaps TRBD2 (5 bases). For the CDR3, the DNA is TGTGCCACCAGCAGAGCACTCGGACTCCGCACAGATACGCAGTATTTT. Its protein is CATSRALGLRTDTQYF.